This entry concerns a single TCR beta chain. What it binds is unknown. The data originate from a study of vaccination and CD4 T cells after COVID-19. Germline V gene data show CDR1 as SGHTA and CDR2 as FQGNSA. Trimming removed 1 base at V and 4 bases at J, with 10 bases between. The CDR3 has 14 residues. Cultured CD4+ T cell DNA underwent sequencing with the Oncomine TCR Beta short-read assay. TCRdb redid the calling of the PCR reads with MiXCR, one entry per CDR3 protein. This table holds some 8,100 distinct CDR3 sequences, 40% to 55% found once. Indicated treatment: approximately 11-day PBMC culture with coronavirus spike peptide pools or control peptides (ViraFEST assay).

The origin of this receptor is a human donor who had recovered from COVID-19. The gene calls are TRBV7-2 and TRBJ1-2; D is unresolved. The specimen was CD4+ T cells from blood, cultured in vitro. CDR3 coding DNA: TGTGCCAGCAGCTTAGATTTCAGCGGCTATGGCTACACCTTC. Translation: CASSLDFSGYGYTF.